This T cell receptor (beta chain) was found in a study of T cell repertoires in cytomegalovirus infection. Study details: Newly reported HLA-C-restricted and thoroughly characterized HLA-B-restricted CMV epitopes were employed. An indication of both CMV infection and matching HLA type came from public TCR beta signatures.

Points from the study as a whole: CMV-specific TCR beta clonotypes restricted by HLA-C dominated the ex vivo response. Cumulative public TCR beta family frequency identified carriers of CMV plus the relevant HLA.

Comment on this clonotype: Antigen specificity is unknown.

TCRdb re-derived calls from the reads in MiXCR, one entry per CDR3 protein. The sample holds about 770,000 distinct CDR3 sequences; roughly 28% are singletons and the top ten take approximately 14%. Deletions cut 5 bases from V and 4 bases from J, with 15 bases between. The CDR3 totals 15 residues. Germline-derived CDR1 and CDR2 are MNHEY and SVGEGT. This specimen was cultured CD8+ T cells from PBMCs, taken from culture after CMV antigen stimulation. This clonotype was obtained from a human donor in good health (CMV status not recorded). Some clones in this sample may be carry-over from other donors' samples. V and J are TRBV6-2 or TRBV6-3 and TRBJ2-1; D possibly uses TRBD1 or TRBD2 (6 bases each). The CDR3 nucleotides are TGTGCCAGCAGTCTCCTGGAGGGGGTATACAATGAGCAGTTCTTC. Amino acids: CASSLLEGVYNEQFF.